These 2 T cell receptor beta chains were sequenced from one sample in a study of blood T cell repertoires in COVID-19. Using immunoSEQ multiplex PCR, the repertoire was profiled, and TCRdb retains in-frame clones only, with some absent. The repertoire holds roughly 500,000 clones, with roughly 88% as singletons. Source material: PBMCs or T cells enriched from blood (not recorded which). The receptors derive from a woman in her thirties or forties who had recovered from COVID-19.

The V call is TRBV27, the J call TRBJ2-7; D unclear. V lost 6 bases to trimming and J lost 3 bases, with 12 bases between them. CDR3 length: 13 amino acids. Germline loops: CDR1 MNHEY, CDR2 SMNVEV (reference sequence). The CDR3 DNA sequence: TGTGCCAGCAGCTTAACGGTCTACTACGAGCAGTACTTC. It yields the protein CASSLTVYYEQYF.

Here the CDR3 reads CSVEVQGETQYF. The CDR3 region has the DNA TGCAGCGTTGAAGTTCAGGGAGAGACCCAGTACTTC. This chain uses TRBV29-1 with TRBJ2-5; maybe TRBD1 (5 bases). The CDR3 runs to 12 residues. V lost 1 base and J 4 bases, leaving 7 bases between the germline ends. Germline V gene lookup returns CDR1 SQVTM and CDR2 ANQGSEA.